This T cell receptor (beta chain) is from a study of cytomegalovirus exposure and HLA in healthy donors. This clone appeared a few times. As yet, its antigen is unknown. Overall study findings and caveats: TCR beta chain V- and J-gene trimming was linked, in a later analysis, to a missense variant in DCLRE1C. Later analysis reportedly placed an Asian-associated ancestry cluster below the roughly 680-donor mean in N-insertions.

The CDR3 extends over 14 amino acids. The V gene end was trimmed by 5 bases and the J gene end by 5 bases; junction bases not matched to a gene: 7. Per the germline V gene, CDR1 is SEHNR and CDR2 is FQNEAQ (reference sequence). PCR was performed using 60 Vbeta and 13 Jbeta primers. Generated by immunoSEQ multiplex PCR, the TCRdb table keeps only in-frame clones and is missing some. The table has 150,000 to 200,000 clones, roughly 80% seen once. This sequence joins TRBV7-9 and TRBJ2-5; TRBD1 matches at 8 bases. The TCR was taken from a woman younger than 35 in good health and CMV-seropositive. The specimen was PBMCs. This chain's CDR3 is CASSPGTGGETQYF. DNA of the CDR3: TGTGCCAGCAGCCCCGGGACAGGAGGGGAGACCCAGTACTTC.